A single sample gave rise to the 15 T cell receptor beta chains below, sequenced in a study of blood T cells in healthy people across ages. Alongside a J-beta primer mix, a sample-barcoded 5' primer served in a second PCR lasting about 7 to 12 cycles. TCRdb analysed the 5' RACE reads with MiXCR anew, one entry per CDR3 protein. The repertoire includes about 800,000 distinct CDR3 sequences, 25% of them detected once, and approximately 4% sits in the top ten. This sample was shared with a second study, whose subject was T cells of mothers and their children.

Sequencing input: blood. Source of these receptors: a boy aged 5-17 years in good health.

In its sample, this clonotype was seen many times. The rearrangement links TRBV20-1 to TRBJ2-5; either TRBD1 or TRBD2 may fit D (5 bases each). The CDR3 totals 16 residues. Trimming stripped 0 bases from V and 4 bases from J, with 18 bases between. The germline V gene has CDR1 DFQATT and CDR2 SNEGSKA (reference sequence). CDR3 sequence reads: CSARDSSRDPGETQYF. Here the CDR3 DNA reads TGCAGTGCTAGAGATTCGAGTAGGGACCCAGGAGAGACCCAGTACTTC.

This clonotype came up a few times. The chain employs TRBV4-3 and TRBJ2-2; D possibly corresponds to TRBD2 (6 bases). V dropped 0 bases and J dropped 5 bases, with 13 bases sitting between them. The CDR3 extends over 16 amino acids. Looked up from germline, CDR1 is LGHNA and CDR2 is YSLEER. CDR3 loop: CASSQDWWGETGELFF. CDR3 sequence (DNA): TGCGCCAGCAGCCAAGATTGGTGGGGGGAGACCGGGGAGCTGTTTTTT.

This rearrangement joins TRBV20-1 to TRBJ1-6; TRBD1 matches at 7 bases. The V gene end was trimmed by 2 bases and the J gene end by 5 bases; junction bases not matched to a gene: 9. The CDR3 contains 16 residues. Germline V gene sequence: CDR1 DFQATT, CDR2 SNEGSKA (reference sequence). The CDR3, as DNA: TGCAGTGCTAGACCCCTGCCAGGACAGGATAATTCACCCCTCCACTTT. As protein: CSARPLPGQDNSPLHF.

This clonotype was seen ten or more times. The gene calls are TRBV24-1 and TRBJ1-5; D might be TRBD1 (5 bases). Germline loops: CDR1 KGHDR, CDR2 SFDVKD. The germline V and J ends were trimmed by 5 bases and 2 bases, with 6 bases remaining between them. This CDR3 region has 13 residues. CDR3 sequence reads: CATSGGGNQPQHF. The DNA of the CDR3 is TGTGCCACCAGTGGGGGGGGCAATCAGCCCCAGCATTTT.

The chain joins TRBV29-1 to TRBJ1-3, with a tentative D call TRBD1 (6 bases). Trimming shortened V by 3 bases and J by 3 bases, and 12 bases separated the two germline ends. Germline values: CDR1 SQVTM, CDR2 ANQGSEA. This CDR3 comprises 14 residues. The CDR3 loop reads CSVEYGQRGNTIYF. The CDR3 DNA reads as TGCAGCGTTGAGTATGGACAGCGTGGAAACACCATATATTTT. Drawing the rest from reference TRBV29-1 and TRBJ1-3, the complete variable domain is SAVISQKPSRDICQRGTSLTIQCQVDSQVTMMFWYRQQPGQSLTLIATANQGSEATYESGFVIDKFPISRPNLTFSTLTVSNMSPEDSSIYLCSVEYGQRGNTIYFGEGSWLTVV.

The chain couples TRBV25-1 to TRBJ2-7; possible D gene TRBD2, 5 bases. Trimming pared 7 bases from V and 5 bases from J, leaving 12 bases between. Looked up from germline, CDR1 is MGHDK and CDR2 is SYGVNS. The CDR3 totals 12 residues. Here the CDR3 reads CASIGLRDEQYF. CDR3 DNA: TGTGCCAGCATAGGACTGAGGGACGAGCAGTACTTC.

This clonotype appeared once. The chain employs TRBV18 and TRBJ2-1, with a tentative D call TRBD1 (6 bases). The DNA end favors TRBJ2-5, so the J call may be wrong. Per germline, CDR1 KGHSH and CDR2 LQKENI. The CDR3 loop spans 14 amino acids. CDR3 nucleotide sequence: TGTGCCAGCTCACCGACAGGTCCCGGGGAGACCCAGTACTTC. Translated: CASSPTGPGETQYF.

This clonotype was picked up a small number of times. Here the CDR3 DNA reads TGTGCCAGCAGCTTACCCCCGGTGGAGCGGGGGGTCAATGAGCAGTTCTTC. Translated: CASSLPPVERGVNEQFF. The rearrangement uses TRBV11-2 and TRBJ2-1; 9 bases align to TRBD2. This CDR3 is built from 17 residues. Trimming at V came to 2 bases and at J to 6 bases, leaving 11 bases not matched to a gene. CDR1 and CDR2 (germline): SGHAT, FQNNGV.

This clonotype was observed a single time. The genes are TRBV19 and TRBJ1-2; maybe TRBD1 (5 bases). V was cut by 4 bases and J by 5 bases, with 14 bases left in between. Germline V gives CDR1 LNHDA, CDR2 SQIVND (reference sequence). CDR3 length: 14 residues. CDR3 sequence reads: CASSSRRDGYGYTF. In nucleotides, the CDR3 is TGTGCCAGTAGTAGCCGCCGGGACGGGTATGGCTACACCTTC. The full variable domain, completed using reference TRBV19 and TRBJ1-2, is DGGITQSPKYLFRKEGQNVTLSCEQNLNHDAMYWYRQDPGQGLRLIYYSQIVNDFQKGDIAEGYSVSREKKESFPLTVTSAQKNPTAFYLCASSSRRDGYGYTFGSGTRLTVV.

This sequence joins TRBV29-1 and TRBJ2-5, with D unresolved. Matching the DNA end better, TRBJ2-1 makes the J call doubtful. Germline assignment: CDR1 SQVTM and CDR2 ANQGSEA. CDR3 size: 12 residues. The CDR3 region is CSAWGQSSEQFF. As DNA, the CDR3 is TGCAGCGCTTGGGGTCAGTCCTCTGAGCAGTTCTTC.

CDR3 sequence (DNA): TGCGCCAGCAGCCAAGAACGGCTAGCGTCCTACAATGAGCAGTTCTTC. This encodes CASSQERLASYNEQFF. V is TRBV4-3 and J is TRBJ2-1; possible D gene TRBD2, 6 bases. Trimming left V 0 bases short and J 1 base short, with 10 bases between. This CDR3 has 16 residues. Per germline, CDR1 LGHNA and CDR2 YSLEER.

The V gene is TRBV28, the J gene TRBJ2-7; 7 bases are shared with TRBD1. This CDR3 comprises 12 residues. Trimming at V came to 4 bases and at J to 6 bases, leaving 3 bases not matched to a gene. CDR1 MDHEN and CDR2 SYDVKM come from the germline V gene. CDR3 sequence: CASSSQGTEQYF. In DNA, the CDR3 is TGTGCCAGCAGTTCACAGGGGACCGAGCAGTACTTC. Filled out from reference TRBV28 and TRBJ2-7, the complete variable domain reads DVKVTQSSRYLVKRTGEKVFLECVQDMDHENMFWYRQDPGLGLRLIYFSYDVKMKEKGDIPEGYSVSREKKERFSLILESASTNQTSMYLCASSSQGTEQYFGPGTRLTVT.

The chain links TRBV20-1 to TRBJ2-1, with D tentatively TRBD2 (6 bases). The V and J ends lost 6 bases and 6 bases respectively, with 18 bases between them. This CDR3 spans 14 amino acids. Germline loops: CDR1 DFQATT, CDR2 SNEGSKA (reference sequence). CDR3 coding DNA: TGCAGTGCCAGCCGCGGCGGGATATTCAATGAGCAGTTCTTC. It codes for CSASRGGIFNEQFF.

The genes are TRBV7-9 and TRBJ2-3; 11 bases line up with TRBD2. The CDR3 totals 15 residues. The V gene end was trimmed by 6 bases and the J gene end by 2 bases; junction bases not matched to a gene: 4. CDR1 and CDR2 from the germline V gene are SEHNR and FQNEAQ (reference sequence). As DNA, the CDR3 is TGTGCCAGCAGTTCTAGCGGGAGGCCCACAGATACGCAGTATTTT. Translated: CASSSSGRPTDTQYF.

The J gene is TRBJ2-5, the V gene TRBV20-1, with D unresolved. The assigned J gene may be wrong: the sequence end matches TRBJ2-7 better. Looked up from germline, CDR1 is DFQATT and CDR2 is SNEGSKA (reference sequence). The CDR3 has 15 amino acids. The CDR3 region has the DNA TGCAGTGCTAGAGAGAAGGGAAAGAGCTCCTACGAGCAGTACTTC. Its translation: CSAREKGKSSYEQYF.